The 29 T cell receptor beta chains given below trace back to one sample, sequenced in a study of regulatory T cells in long-lasting Graves disease. The time point denotes: persistent/refractory GD, antithyroid drugs over 5 years with positive TRAb. Generation of the TCR library employed RNA extracted from PBMCs. Combining iRepertoire HTBI primers with Arm-PCR of CDR3 regions, the authors built TCR beta libraries. TCRdb re-called the multiplex PCR reads through MiXCR, storing one row per CDR3 protein. Among around 460,000 distinct CDR3 sequences listed, 22% were seen once. The sample here was peripheral blood mononuclear cells (PBMCs), taken when the disease was refractory, from a patient treated with antithyroid drugs. These receptors were obtained from a female donor with Graves disease.

The J gene is TRBJ1-6, the V gene TRBV6-9; D not resolved. V lost 3 bases, J lost 7 bases, and 7 bases lay in between. From germline, CDR1 is MNHGY and CDR2 SVAAGI. The CDR3 covers 13 residues. The CDR3 DNA reads as TGTGCCAGCAGTTACGTCATGAATTCACCCCTCCACTTT. This translates into CASSYVMNSPLHF.

There are many counts of this clonotype. The chain carries TRBV11-1 and TRBJ1-5, with D maybe TRBD1 (6 bases). Trimming removed 3 bases from V and 13 bases from J, with 10 bases in between. CDR1 is SGHAT, CDR2 FQDESV, per germline (reference sequence). The length of the CDR3 is 11 residues. The CDR3, as DNA: TGTGCCAGCAGCTTTCCGGGACATCAGCATTTT. Its protein product is CASSFPGHQHF. The full variable domain, its missing parts supplied by reference TRBV11-1 and TRBJ1-5, is EAEVAQSPRYKITEKSQAVAFWCDPISGHATLYWYRQILGQGPELLVQFQDESVVDDSQLPKDRFSAERLKGVDSTLKIQPAELGDSAMYLCASSFPGHQHFGDGTRLSIL.

The chain is built from TRBV6-1 and TRBJ2-5; D perhaps matches TRBD2 (6 bases). This CDR3 comprises 15 residues. CDR1 and CDR2 from the germline V gene are MNHNS and SASEGT. V was trimmed by 5 bases and J by 7 bases, leaving 20 bases between them. Written as DNA, the CDR3 is TGTGCCAGCAGTCGCTTGACAGTCCCCGGGGGGACCCAGTACTTC. It codes for CASSRLTVPGGTQYF.

This clonotype was observed a handful of times. This chain uses TRBV27 with TRBJ1-1; the D gene is possibly TRBD1 (5 bases). Germline V gene data show CDR1 as MNHEY and CDR2 as SMNVEV (reference sequence). This CDR3 is 13 amino acids long. V lost 5 bases, J lost 8 bases, and 15 bases lay in between. The CDR3 DNA sequence: TGTGCCAGCAGTCCACCCGGGACTAAGGAAGCTTTCTTT. Protein sequence: CASSPPGTKEAFF.

This clonotype was recorded many times. At one end the junction does not follow the germline gene, possibly because of a read error. The chain uses TRBV12-3 or TRBV12-4 and TRBJ1-6; D gene ambiguous. The CDR3 totals 14 residues. The CDR3 protein is CASRLGPAGSPLHF. The CDR3 DNA follows: TGTGCCAGCAGGTTAGGGCCCGCCGGGTCACCCCTCCACTTT.

CDR3 DNA: TGTGCCAGCAGTTGGAAAGATGAAGCTTTCTTT. It codes for CASSWKDEAFF. The chain carries TRBV6-5 and TRBJ1-1, with no clear D. Germline assignment: CDR1 MNHEY and CDR2 SVGAGI. The V end lost 4 bases, the J end lost 7 bases, and 7 bases lay between the germline ends. The CDR3 runs 11 residues.

The genes are TRBV19 and TRBJ2-7, with 7 bases matching TRBD1. Germline V gene data show CDR1 as LNHDA and CDR2 as SQIVND (reference sequence). This CDR3 is built from 14 residues. V trimming: 6 bases; J trimming: 3 bases; junction bases outside the gene matches: 8. CDR3 nucleotides: TGTGCCAGTAGGGGGACAGCCTATGACTACGAGCAGTACTTC. It translates to CASRGTAYDYEQYF.

V gene TRBV30 combines with J gene TRBJ1-2; 9 positions agree with TRBD1. The CDR3 spans 13 residues. The junction had 4 bases not matched to a gene; V was cut back by 5 bases and J by 3 bases. Per germline, CDR1 GTSNPN and CDR2 SVGIG (reference sequence). The CDR3 DNA is TGTGCCTGGGGACAGGGGAGGTACTATGGCTACACCTTC. Its translation is CAWGQGRYYGYTF.

The V gene is TRBV6-5, the J gene TRBJ2-7; D is unclear. V was shortened by 4 bases and J by 5 bases, with 18 bases between the two germline ends. Germline-derived CDR1 and CDR2 are MNHEY and SVGAGI. The CDR3 covers 15 residues. The CDR3 DNA is TGTGCCAGCAGTTCCCTTCGGGCACGGGCCAACGAGCAGTACTTC. Translation: CASSSLRARANEQYF.

The gene calls are TRBV4-3 and TRBJ1-3; possibly TRBD1 for D (5 bases). CDR1 and CDR2 from the germline V gene are LGHNA and YSLEER. The V end lost 0 bases, the J end lost 0 bases, and 12 bases lay between the germline ends. The CDR3 contains 17 residues. The CDR3 nucleotides read TGCGCCAGCAGCCAAGACACAGGCGGTAGCTCTGGAAACACCATATATTTT. Encoded protein: CASSQDTGGSSGNTIYF.

This clonotype has only one observation. V and J are TRBV18 and TRBJ2-5; unclear D gene. CDR3 length: 14 amino acids. Germline loops: CDR1 KGHSH, CDR2 LQKENI. Trimming removed 4 bases at V and 0 bases at J, with 9 bases between. CDR3 loop: CASSRGPNQETQYF. The CDR3, as DNA: TGTGCCAGCTCACGTGGACCAAACCAAGAGACCCAGTACTTC.

To note about this clonotype: Since a much larger clone is just one base distant, this may be a read error. The chain is built from TRBV6-1 and TRBJ2-7; D may match TRBD1 or TRBD2 (5 bases each). The CDR3 contains 15 residues. Trimming shortened V by 6 bases and J by 2 bases, and 17 bases separated the two germline ends. Germline V gene data show CDR1 as MNHNS and CDR2 as SASEGT. The CDR3 reads CASSVRDPSPYEQYF. CDR3 DNA sequence: TGTGCCAGCAGCGTCCGGGACCCGAGCCCCTACGAGCAGTACTTC.

This clonotype was seen repeatedly, ten times or more. The V gene is TRBV20-1, the J gene TRBJ2-5; 7 bases map to TRBD2. There are 16 residues in the CDR3. The V gene's germline CDR1 is DFQATT and CDR2 SNEGSKA (reference sequence). The V gene end was trimmed by 0 bases and the J gene end by 0 bases; junction bases not matched to a gene: 7. Here the CDR3 reads CSARDLASGNQETQYF. CDR3 nucleotide sequence: TGCAGTGCTAGAGATCTGGCTAGCGGTAACCAAGAGACCCAGTACTTC.

The chain is built from TRBV14 and TRBJ2-1, with 7 bases identical to TRBD2. The length of the CDR3 is 14 residues. The V gene's germline CDR1 is SGHDN and CDR2 FVKESK. Losses at the gene ends were 4 bases for V and 9 bases for J; bases not matched to a gene: 9. CDR3 loop: CASSLRTSWPEQFF. The CDR3, as DNA: TGTGCCAGCAGCCTTCGGACTAGTTGGCCTGAGCAGTTCTTC.

This clonotype was detected ten times or more. This chain uses TRBV7-2 with TRBJ2-2; TRBD1 is a possible D gene (6 bases). Germline V gives CDR1 SGHTA, CDR2 FQGNSA. This CDR3 comprises 15 residues. V lost 3 bases and J 5 bases, leaving 13 bases between the germline ends. CDR3 bases: TGTGCCAGCAGCTTCCAGGGGACCCTGACCGGGGAGCTGTTTTTT. The encoded protein is CASSFQGTLTGELFF.

This clonotype was detected only a few times. This chain connects TRBV19 to TRBJ1-5, with a possible D match to TRBD1 (6 bases). This CDR3 contains 15 residues. The V end lost 5 bases, the J end lost 2 bases, and 13 bases lay between the germline ends. Germline CDR1 and CDR2: LNHDA and SQIVND (reference sequence). Written as DNA, the CDR3 is TGTGCCAGTAGTTTGTCAGGGGCCCGCAATCAGCCCCAGCATTTT. As protein: CASSLSGARNQPQHF.

The V and J genes are TRBV20-1 and TRBJ1-1; D not certain. V was cut by 6 bases and J by 0 bases, with 14 bases left in between. Germline V gene sequence: CDR1 DFQATT, CDR2 SNEGSKA (reference sequence). This CDR3 spans 14 amino acids. The CDR3 DNA is TGCAGTGCCCCGGGCGGACCGTTGAACACTGAAGCTTTCTTT. Amino acid sequence: CSAPGGPLNTEAFF.

For this clonotype: With a much larger clone just one base away, this may be a read error. The chain recombines TRBV5-1 with TRBJ2-7; D unresolved. Per germline, CDR1 SGHRS and CDR2 YFSETQ. The CDR3 length is 12 residues. V was shortened by 1 base and J by 8 bases, with 10 bases between the two germline ends. The CDR3 sequence is CASSLLGAKQYF. The CDR3 nucleotides are TGCGCCAGCAGCTTGTTGGGCGCGAAGCAGTACTTC.

This clonotype was seen many times. The rearrangement uses TRBV28 and TRBJ1-1, with D possibly being TRBD1 (6 bases). Germline values: CDR1 MDHEN, CDR2 SYDVKM. CDR3 length: 14 amino acids. Trimming left V 6 bases short and J 1 base short, with 12 bases between. CDR3 sequence reads: CASRTGIENTEAFF. As DNA, the CDR3 is TGTGCCAGCAGAACAGGGATAGAGAACACTGAAGCTTTCTTT. Filled out from reference TRBV28 and TRBJ1-1, the complete variable domain reads DVKVTQSSRYLVKRTGEKVFLECVQDMDHENMFWYRQDPGLGLRLIYFSYDVKMKEKGDIPEGYSVSREKKERFSLILESASTNQTSMYLCASRTGIENTEAFFGQGTRLTVV.

This clonotype turned up a few times. V is TRBV7-2 and J is TRBJ1-5, with D possibly being TRBD1 (5 bases). This CDR3 has 16 residues. The V gene's germline CDR1 is SGHTA and CDR2 FQGNSA. V shed 2 bases and J shed 4 bases, with 15 bases lying between them. This chain's CDR3 is CASSLLPGTLNQPQHF. The CDR3 bases are TGTGCCAGCAGCTTACTTCCCGGGACTTTGAATCAGCCCCAGCATTTT.

This clonotype has a count of ten or more. DNA for the CDR3: TGTGCCAGCGGGCTAGGGAACACCGGGGAGCTGTTTTTT. Protein product: CASGLGNTGELFF. The chain carries TRBV2 and TRBJ2-2; D gene unclear. This CDR3 spans 13 amino acids. From germline, CDR1 is SNHLY and CDR2 FYNNEI. V lost 8 bases and J 1 base, leaving 8 bases between the germline ends.

At least ten counts were recorded for this clonotype. The chain joins TRBV10-3 to TRBJ1-2; D is uncertain. CDR1 and CDR2 from the germline V gene are ENHRY and SYGVKD. This CDR3 is built from 12 residues. Trimming took 6 bases from V and 4 from J, leaving 9 bases between them. CDR3 sequence: CAISPGVYGYTF. The CDR3 DNA reads as TGTGCCATCAGCCCGGGTGTCTATGGCTACACCTTC.

This clonotype has only a few counts. This chain uses TRBV20-1 with TRBJ1-3, with D uncertain. V lost 0 bases and J 5 bases, leaving 8 bases between the germline ends. Germline values: CDR1 DFQATT, CDR2 SNEGSKA (reference sequence). The CDR3 loop spans 13 amino acids. CDR3 protein: CSARDSRRNTIYF. The DNA for the CDR3 is TGCAGTGCTAGAGATAGTAGAAGAAACACCATATATTTT.

This clonotype was found a few times. The rearrangement uses TRBV28 and TRBJ2-3; D is unresolved. Per germline, CDR1 MDHEN and CDR2 SYDVKM. This CDR3 comprises 14 residues. The V end lost 4 bases, the J end lost 4 bases, and 12 bases lay between the germline ends. The DNA of the CDR3 is TGTGCCAGCAGTTCCCAGGAGTTGGCAGATACGCAGTATTTT. As protein: CASSSQELADTQYF. Full variable domain (remainder filled in from reference TRBV28 and TRBJ2-3): DVKVTQSSRYLVKRTGEKVFLECVQDMDHENMFWYRQDPGLGLRLIYFSYDVKMKEKGDIPEGYSVSREKKERFSLILESASTNQTSMYLCASSSQELADTQYFGPGTRLTVL.

This clonotype was seen a handful of times. The gene calls are TRBV7-3 and TRBJ1-3; no reliable D call. The CDR3 contains 13 residues. The germline V gene encodes CDR1 SGHTA and CDR2 FQGTGA. Trimming took 5 bases from V and 0 from J, leaving 5 bases between them. The CDR3 reads CASSPSSGNTIYF. Here the CDR3 DNA reads TGTGCCAGCAGCCCTTCCTCTGGAAACACCATATATTTT.

V gene TRBV20-1 combines with J gene TRBJ1-3, with a possible D match to TRBD1 (5 bases). V was trimmed by 4 bases and J by 1 base, leaving 5 bases between them. The CDR3 extends over 12 amino acids. The germline V gene has CDR1 DFQATT and CDR2 SNEGSKA (reference sequence). CDR3 region: CSATGSGNTIYF. DNA of the CDR3: TGCAGTGCTACAGGGTCTGGAAACACCATATATTTT.

This clonotype was found many times. The chain recombines TRBV28 with TRBJ2-7; D unresolved. The V and J ends lost 3 bases and 1 base respectively, with 10 bases between them. The germline V gene encodes CDR1 MDHEN and CDR2 SYDVKM. The CDR3 runs 14 residues. The CDR3 region has the DNA TGTGCCAGCAGTTTCTGGAAAAATTCCTACGAGCAGTACTTC. Translation: CASSFWKNSYEQYF.

This clonotype is a singleton in its sample. V usage is TRBV10-2 and J usage is TRBJ1-5; 7 bases match TRBD1. The ends lost 7 bases at V and 1 base at J; junction bases unmatched: 4. This CDR3 is 14 amino acids long. Germline CDR1 reads WSHSY; CDR2 reads SAAADI. CDR3 bases: TGCGCCAGCAACTCGGACAGGAGCAATCAGCCCCAGCATTTT. Its protein is CASNSDRSNQPQHF.

This clonotype was observed many times. J is TRBJ2-7 and V is TRBV29-1, with TRBD2 identical over 12 bases. This CDR3 is 14 amino acids long. Germline CDR1 is SQVTM and CDR2 is ANQGSEA. V lost 8 bases, J lost 7 bases, and 12 bases stayed unmatched. CDR3 protein: CSTSTSGSSGEQYF. The CDR3 DNA sequence: TGCAGCACATCGACTAGCGGGAGCTCCGGGGAGCAGTACTTC.